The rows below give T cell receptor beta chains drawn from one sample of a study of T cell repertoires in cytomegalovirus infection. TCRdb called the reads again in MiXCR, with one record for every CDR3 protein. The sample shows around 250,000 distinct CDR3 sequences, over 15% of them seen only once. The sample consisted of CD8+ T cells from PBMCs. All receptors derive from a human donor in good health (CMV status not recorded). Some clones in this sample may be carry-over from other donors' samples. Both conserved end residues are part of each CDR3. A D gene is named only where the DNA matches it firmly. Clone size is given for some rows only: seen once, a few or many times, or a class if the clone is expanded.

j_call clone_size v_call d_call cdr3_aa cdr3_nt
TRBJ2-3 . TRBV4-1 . CASSQRRQASTDTQYF TGCGCCAGCAGCCAAAGGAGACAGGCCAGCACAGATACGCAGTATTTT
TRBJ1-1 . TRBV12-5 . CASGINTEAFF TGTGCTAGTGGTATTAACACTGAAGCTTTCTTT
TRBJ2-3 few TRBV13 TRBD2 CASSFPSGESTDTQYF TGTGCCAGCAGCTTCCCTAGCGGGGAAAGCACAGATACGCAGTATTTT
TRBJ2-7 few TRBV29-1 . CSVEVTSSSYEQYF TGCAGCGTTGAAGTTACATCTAGCTCCTACGAGCAGTACTTC
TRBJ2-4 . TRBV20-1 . CSGSGRVAKNIQYF TGCAGCGGGTCAGGACGGGTAGCCAAAAACATTCAGTACTTC
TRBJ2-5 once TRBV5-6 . CASSPWAGAPENF TGTGCCAGCAGCCCCTGGGCGGGGGCCCCTGAAAACTTC
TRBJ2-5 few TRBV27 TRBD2 CASKQRLAGEETQYF TGTGCCAGCAAACAACGACTAGCGGGGGAAGAGACCCAGTACTTC
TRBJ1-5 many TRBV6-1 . CASSEAVRGANQPQHF TGTGCCAGCAGTGAAGCAGTCAGGGGAGCGAATCAGCCCCAGCATTTT
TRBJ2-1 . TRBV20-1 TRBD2 CSARSGTSLWNEQFF TGCAGTGCTAGATCCGGGACTAGCTTGTGGAATGAGCAGTTCTTC
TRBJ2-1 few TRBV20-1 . CSAQAAGFGEQFF TGCAGTGCTCAAGCGGCAGGATTCGGTGAGCAGTTCTTC
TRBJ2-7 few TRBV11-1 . CASSLAARSSYEQYF TGTGCCAGCAGCTTAGCGGCCAGGAGCTCCTACGAGCAGTACTTC
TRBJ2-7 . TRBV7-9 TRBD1 CASSYRGSSYYERYF TGTGCCAGCAGTTACAGGGGGTCCAGCTACTACGAGCGGTACTTC
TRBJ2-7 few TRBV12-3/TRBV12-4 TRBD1 CASSSGGAWPSYEQYF TGTGCCAGCAGCTCAGGGGGCGCGTGGCCCTCCTACGAGCAGTACTTC
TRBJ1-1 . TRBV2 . CASDSRGAFF TGTGCCAGCGACTCTAGGGGGGCTTTCTTT
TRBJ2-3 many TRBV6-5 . CASSNWGSSDTQYF TGTGCCAGCTCGAATTGGGGCTCCTCAGATACGCAGTATTTT
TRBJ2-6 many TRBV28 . CASSLEGGPGANVLTF TGTGCCAGCAGTTTAGAAGGGGGGCCTGGGGCCAACGTCCTGACTTTC
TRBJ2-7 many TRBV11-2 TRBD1 CASSLAHPDRGHEQYF TGTGCCAGCAGCTTAGCCCACCCGGACAGGGGCCACGAGCAGTACTTC
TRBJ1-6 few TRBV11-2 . CASSYRPDSYNSPLHF TGTGCCAGCAGCTACCGGCCGGACAGCTATAATTCACCCCTCCACTTT
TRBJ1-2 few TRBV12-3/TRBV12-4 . CASSPGGGEGYTF TGTGCCAGCAGCCCGGGGGGAGGGGAAGGCTACACCTTC
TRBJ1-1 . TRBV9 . CASSVAAGPWTEAFF TGTGCCAGCAGCGTAGCGGCAGGGCCATGGACTGAAGCTTTCTTT
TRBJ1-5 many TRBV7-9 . CASSYPGPNQPQHF TGTGCCAGCAGCTACCCGGGACCGAATCAGCCCCAGCATTTT
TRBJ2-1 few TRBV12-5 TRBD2 CASGLGGAYNEQFF TGTGCTAGTGGGTTGGGGGGGGCCTACAATGAGCAGTTCTTC
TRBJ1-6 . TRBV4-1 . CASSQDQGNSPLHF TGCGCCAGCAGCCAAGACCAGGGGAATTCACCCCTCCACTTT
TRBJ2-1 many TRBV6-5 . CASRVWSDNEQFF TGTGCCAGCAGGGTTTGGTCGGACAATGAGCAGTTCTTC
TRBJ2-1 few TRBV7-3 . CASSLVDSNEQFF TGTGCCAGCAGCTTAGTGGACAGCAATGAGCAGTTCTTC
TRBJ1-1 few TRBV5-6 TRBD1 CASSLEGVGGANTEAFF TGTGCCAGCAGCTTGGAAGGCGTAGGGGGCGCGAACACTGAAGCTTTCTTT
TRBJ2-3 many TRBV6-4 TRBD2 CASSASAGGSTDTQYF TGTGCCAGCAGTGCCTCAGCGGGGGGGAGCACAGATACGCAGTATTTT
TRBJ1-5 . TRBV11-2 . CASSIGGGQPQHF TGTGCCAGCAGCATAGGGGGGGGGCAGCCCCAGCATTTT
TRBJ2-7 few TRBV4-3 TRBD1 CASSPGEGTGAYEQYF TGCGCCAGCAGCCCCGGAGAGGGGACAGGAGCCTACGAGCAGTACTTC
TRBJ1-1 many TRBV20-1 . CSALGGYTEAFF TGCAGTGCTTTAGGAGGTTACACTGAAGCTTTCTTT
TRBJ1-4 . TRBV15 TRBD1 CASMMTGRRTGNEKLFF TGTGCCAGTATGATGACAGGGCGCCGTACGGGTAATGAAAAACTGTTTTTT
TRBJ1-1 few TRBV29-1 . CSVDYSLNEAFF TGCAGCGTTGATTATAGTTTGAATGAAGCTTTCTTT
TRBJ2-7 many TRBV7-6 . CASSLAPGPTYEQYF TGTGCCAGCAGCTTAGCGCCAGGACCGACCTACGAGCAGTACTTC
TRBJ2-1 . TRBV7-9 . CASSSGIRSPYNEQFF TGTGCCAGCAGCTCGGGGATCCGCTCCCCCTACAATGAGCAGTTCTTC
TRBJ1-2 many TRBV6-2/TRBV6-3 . CATATGNYGYTF TGTGCCACCGCGACAGGAAACTATGGCTACACCTTC
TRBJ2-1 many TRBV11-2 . CASSLDPGSVEQFF TGTGCCAGCAGCTTAGATCCGGGATCCGTGGAGCAGTTCTTC
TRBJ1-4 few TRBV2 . CASSDRSTRGKLFF TGTGCCAGCAGCGACAGGTCAACTAGAGGAAAACTGTTTTTT